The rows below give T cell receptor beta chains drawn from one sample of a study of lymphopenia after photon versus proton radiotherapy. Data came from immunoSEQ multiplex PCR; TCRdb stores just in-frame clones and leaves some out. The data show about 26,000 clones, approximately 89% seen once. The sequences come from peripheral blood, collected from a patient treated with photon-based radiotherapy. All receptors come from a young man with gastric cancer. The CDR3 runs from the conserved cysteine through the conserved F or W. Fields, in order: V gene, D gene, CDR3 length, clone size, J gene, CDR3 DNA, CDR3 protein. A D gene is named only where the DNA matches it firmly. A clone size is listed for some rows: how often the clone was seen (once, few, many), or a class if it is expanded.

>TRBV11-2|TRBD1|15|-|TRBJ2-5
TGTGCCAGCAGCTTAGGGGGGACAGCCCAAGAGACCCAGTACTTC
CASSLGGTAQETQYF
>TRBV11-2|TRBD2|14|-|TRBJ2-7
TGTGCCAGCAGCCGAACCCGGGGGGCCTACGAGCAGTACTTC
CASSRTRGAYEQYF
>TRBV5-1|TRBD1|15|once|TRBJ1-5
TGCGCCAGCAGCTCAACGGGACAGGACAATCAGCCCCAGCATTTT
CASSSTGQDNQPQHF
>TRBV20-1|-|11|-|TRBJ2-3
TGCAGTGCTAGAGAGTTGGAGGCGCAGTATTTT
CSARELEAQYF
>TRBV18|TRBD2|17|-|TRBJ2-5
TGTGCCAGCTCACTCCGGGGACTAGCGGGAGGAGAGGAGACCCAGTACTTC
CASSLRGLAGGEETQYF
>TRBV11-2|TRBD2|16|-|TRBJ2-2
TGTGCCAGCAGCCTTTGGACTAGCGGGAGGGCCGGGGAGCTGTTTTTT
CASSLWTSGRAGELFF
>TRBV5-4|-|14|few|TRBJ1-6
TGTGCCAGCAGCTTGGTTCCAGGGAATTCACCCCTCCACTTT
CASSLVPGNSPLHF
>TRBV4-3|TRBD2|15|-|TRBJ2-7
TGCGCCAGCAGCCAAGAGTCTAGCGGACCCTACGAGCAGTACTTC
CASSQESSGPYEQYF
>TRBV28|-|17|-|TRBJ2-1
TGTGCCAGCAGCTTGCTCCCTTTCCCCTCAACCTACAATGAGCAGTTCTTC
CASSLLPFPSTYNEQFF
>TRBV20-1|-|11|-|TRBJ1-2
TGCAGTGCTAGCCAACCCTGGGGCTACACCTTC
CSASQPWGYTF
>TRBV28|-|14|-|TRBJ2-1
TGTGCCAGCAGTTTGGACGGAACCTACAATGAGCAGTTCTTC
CASSLDGTYNEQFF
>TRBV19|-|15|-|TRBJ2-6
TGTGCCAGTAGTATTAAGGAGACCGGGGCCAACGTCCTGACTTTC
CASSIKETGANVLTF
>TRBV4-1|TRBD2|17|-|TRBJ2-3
TGCGCCAGCAGCCAAGATCAGGGCGGGGGGAGCACAGATACGCAGTATTTT
CASSQDQGGGSTDTQYF
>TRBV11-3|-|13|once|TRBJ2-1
TGTGCCAGCTCCTCTAACGGCTACAATGAGCAGTTCTTC
CASSSNGYNEQFF
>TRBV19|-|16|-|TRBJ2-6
TGTGCCAGTAGTATAGGTAGGGACTCTGGGGCCAACGTCCTGACTTTC
CASSIGRDSGANVLTF
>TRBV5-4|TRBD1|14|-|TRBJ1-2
TGTGCCAGCAGCCTGGACAGGGGGCAAGATGGCTACACCTTC
CASSLDRGQDGYTF
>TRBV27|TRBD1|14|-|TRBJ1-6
TGTGCCAGCAGCTGGGGACAGTATAATTCACCCCTCCACTTT
CASSWGQYNSPLHF
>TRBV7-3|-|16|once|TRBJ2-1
TGTGCCAGCAGCTTAAATGGAGGGGCCGAGTACAATGAGCAGTTCTTC
CASSLNGGAEYNEQFF
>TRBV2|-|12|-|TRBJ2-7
TGTGCCAGCAGTGAATTCGGCTACGAGCAGTACTTC
CASSEFGYEQYF
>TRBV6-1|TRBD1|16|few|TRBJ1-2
TGTGCCAGCAGTGAAGCGGGGACAGGGGCCGGCGGCCTCTACACCTTC
CASSEAGTGAGGLYTF
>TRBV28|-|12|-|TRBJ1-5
TGTGCCAGCAAACTATCGGATCAGCCCCAGCATTTT
CASKLSDQPQHF
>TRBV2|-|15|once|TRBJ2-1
TGTGCCAGCAGCCTCGACAGCAGCTCCTACAATGAGCAGTTCTTC
CASSLDSSSYNEQFF
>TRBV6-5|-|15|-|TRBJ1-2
TGTGCCAGCAGTTACTCGGGACGGTTAAACTATGGCTACACCTTC
CASSYSGRLNYGYTF
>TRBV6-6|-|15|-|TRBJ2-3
TGTGCCAGCAGTTACTCGAGCGGACGCACAGATACGCAGTATTTT
CASSYSSGRTDTQYF
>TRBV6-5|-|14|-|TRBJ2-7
TGTGCCAGCAGTTACGGCGTAGGAACCTACGAGCAGTACTTC
CASSYGVGTYEQYF
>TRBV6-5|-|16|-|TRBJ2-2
TGTGCCAGCAGTTACTCAGACAGTCCTTCCTCCGGGGAGCTGTTTTTT
CASSYSDSPSSGELFF